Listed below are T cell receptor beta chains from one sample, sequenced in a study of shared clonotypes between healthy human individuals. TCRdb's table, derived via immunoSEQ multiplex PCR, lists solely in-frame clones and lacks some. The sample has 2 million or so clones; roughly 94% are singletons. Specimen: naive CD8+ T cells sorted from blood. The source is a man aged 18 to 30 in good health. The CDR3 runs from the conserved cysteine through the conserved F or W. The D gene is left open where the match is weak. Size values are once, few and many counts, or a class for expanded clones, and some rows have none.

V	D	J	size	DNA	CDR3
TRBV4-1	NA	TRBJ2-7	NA	TGCGCCAGCAGCCGGGGGCTCTCCCGGGTCGAGCAGTACTTC	CASSRGLSRVEQYF
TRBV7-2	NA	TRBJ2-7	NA	TGTGCCAGCAGCCCCCTCTCCCTGCCGATGACCTACGAGCAGTACTTC	CASSPLSLPMTYEQYF
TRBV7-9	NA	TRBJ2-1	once	TGTGCCAGCAGCTCGATCTTAGAGAATGAGCAGTTCTTC	CASSSILENEQFF
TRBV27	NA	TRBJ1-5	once	TGTGCCAGCAGTTCCGGGCCCAGAGGCAATCAGCCCCAGCATTTT	CASSSGPRGNQPQHF
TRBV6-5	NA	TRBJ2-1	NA	TGTGCCAGCAGTTACGAAACTAGCCCCAATGAGCAGTTCTTC	CASSYETSPNEQFF
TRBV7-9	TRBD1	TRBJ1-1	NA	TGTGCCAGCAGCTCGACGACAGGGGACACTGAAGCTTTCTTT	CASSSTTGDTEAFF
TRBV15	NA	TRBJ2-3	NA	TGTGCCACCAGCCCCGATTCCCCCACAGATACGCAGTATTTT	CATSPDSPTDTQYF
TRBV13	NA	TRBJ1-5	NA	TGTGCCAGCAGCTTAGGCATCGGGAGACAGCCCCAGCATTTT	CASSLGIGRQPQHF
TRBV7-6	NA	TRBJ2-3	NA	TGTGCCAGCAGCTTACACGTCGGCATCCCAGATACGCAGTATTTT	CASSLHVGIPDTQYF
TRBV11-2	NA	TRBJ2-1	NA	TGTGCCAGCAGCTTTAGCGGAGGGGAATACAATGAGCAGTTCTTC	CASSFSGGEYNEQFF
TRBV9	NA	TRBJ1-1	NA	TGTGCCAGCAGCGTAACCGGCAACACTGAAGCTTTCTTT	CASSVTGNTEAFF
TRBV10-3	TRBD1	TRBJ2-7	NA	TGTGCCATCAGTGACCGGGACAGGGGGACCTACGAGCAGTACTTC	CAISDRDRGTYEQYF
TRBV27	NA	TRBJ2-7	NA	TGTGCCAGCAGTTTATTAGGCATCTCCTACGAGCAGTACTTC	CASSLLGISYEQYF
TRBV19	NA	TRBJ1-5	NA	TGTGCCAGTAGTAAACATCGGCGGGGCCGTCAGCCCCAGCATTTT	CASSKHRRGRQPQHF
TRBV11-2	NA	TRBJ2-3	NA	TGTGCCAGCAGCTTAGGTGGGTCCACAGATACGCAGTATTTT	CASSLGGSTDTQYF
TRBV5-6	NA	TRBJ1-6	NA	TGTGCCAGTCAGCTGGTTAATTCACCCCTCCACTTT	CASQLVNSPLHF
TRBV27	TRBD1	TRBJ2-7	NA	TGTGCCAGCAGTATAGGACAGGGGGCTTCTGGCTACGAGCAGTACTTC	CASSIGQGASGYEQYF
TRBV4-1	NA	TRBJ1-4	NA	TGCGCCAGCAGCCAATTTGAAAAACTGTTTTTT	CASSQFEKLFF
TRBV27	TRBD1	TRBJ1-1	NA	TGTGCCAGCAGTTCCCCTCCGGGCAGGGACAGGTCGACTGAAGCTTTCTTT	CASSSPPGRDRSTEAFF
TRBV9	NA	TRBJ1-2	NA	TGTGCCAGCAGCCTCCAAGGGGCCTATGGCTACACCTTC	CASSLQGAYGYTF
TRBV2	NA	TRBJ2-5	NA	TGTGCCAGCAGTGCCCGCCAGGGCGATCTGCCCAAGGAGGCCCAGTACTTC	CASSARQGDLPKEAQYF
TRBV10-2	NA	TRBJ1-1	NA	TGCGCCAGCAGTGTGACGGGAGGCACTGAAGCTTTCTTT	CASSVTGGTEAFF
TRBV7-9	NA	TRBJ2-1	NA	TGTGCCAGCAGCTTAGGAGGGGCTAGCATTTTCAATGAGCAGTTCTTC	CASSLGGASIFNEQFF
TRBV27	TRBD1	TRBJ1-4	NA	TGTGCCAGCAGGGGACAGGGGGCAACTAATGAAAAACTGTTTTTT	CASRGQGATNEKLFF
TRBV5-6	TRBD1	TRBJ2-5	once	TGTGCCAGCAGCTTTGGGGGCAGGGGGCGTTTCGAAGAGACCCAGTACTTC	CASSFGGRGRFEETQYF
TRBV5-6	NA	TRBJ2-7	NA	TGTGCCAGCAGCGCTACTACCCCCTACGAGCAGTACTTC	CASSATTPYEQYF
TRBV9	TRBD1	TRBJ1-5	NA	TGTGCCAGCAGGGGACAGCCCAATCAGCCCCAGCATTTT	CASRGQPNQPQHF
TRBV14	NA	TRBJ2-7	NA	TGTGCCAGCAGCGCAACCGGGCCCCAAGGCTCCTACGAGCAGTACTTC	CASSATGPQGSYEQYF
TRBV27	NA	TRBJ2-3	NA	TGTGCCAGCAGTTCCTTATTGGTAGTTAGGACAGATACGCAGTATTTT	CASSSLLVVRTDTQYF
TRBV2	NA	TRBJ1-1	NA	TGTGCCAGCAGGGAACCGGGTACGGACACTGAAGCTTTCTTT	CASREPGTDTEAFF
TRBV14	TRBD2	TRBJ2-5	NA	TGTGCCAGCAGCCAAGAGCCTAGCGGACTACAAGAGACCCAGTACTTC	CASSQEPSGLQETQYF
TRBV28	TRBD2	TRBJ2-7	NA	TGTGCCAGCAGTTTAAAGTGGGGGGGAACAACTTACGAGCAGTACTTC	CASSLKWGGTTYEQYF
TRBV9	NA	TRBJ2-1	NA	TGTGCCAGCAGCGTAGTGGGGGAACAGTACTTATACAATGAGCAGTTCTTC	CASSVVGEQYLYNEQFF
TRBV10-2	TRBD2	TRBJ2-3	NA	TGCGCCAGCAGTGAACTAGCGGGGGGCACAGATACGCAGTATTTT	CASSELAGGTDTQYF
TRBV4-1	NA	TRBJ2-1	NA	TGCGCCAGCAGCCAGGCAGACAGTAACCCCGCTCATGAGCAGTTCTTC	CASSQADSNPAHEQFF
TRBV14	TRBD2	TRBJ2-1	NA	TGTGCCAGCAGCCAAGGGGCTAGCGGACTCTACAATGAGCAGTTCTTC	CASSQGASGLYNEQFF
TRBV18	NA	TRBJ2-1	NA	TGTGCCAGCTCACCCAACTACAATGAGCAGTTCTTC	CASSPNYNEQFF
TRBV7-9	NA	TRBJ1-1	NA	TGTGCCACCCAGAGAGGGAACACTGAAGCTTTCTTT	CATQRGNTEAFF
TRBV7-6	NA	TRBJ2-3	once	TGTGCCAGCAGCTTCGTTAGCACAGATACGCAGTATTTT	CASSFVSTDTQYF
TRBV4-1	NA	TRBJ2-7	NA	TGCGCCAGCAGCCCTCGGGTCCAATCCTACGAGCAGTACTTC	CASSPRVQSYEQYF